The rows below give T cell receptor beta chains drawn from one sample of a study of control samples from healthy donors and cancer patients. Profiled with immunoSEQ multiplex PCR; TCRdb holds only in-frame clones, not every one. The sample holds 40,000 to 50,000 clones, 90% to 95% seen once. Material: blood. The source is a man aged 55 to 70 in good health. Both conserved end residues are part of each CDR3. D genes are given only for firm matches. Rows may omit the clone size; those that give it use once, few, many or a size class.

clone size,J gene,V gene,D gene,CDR3 protein,CDR3 DNA
once,TRBJ2-1,TRBV28,NA,CASSVSVDEQFF,TGTGCCAGCAGTGTGAGCGTTGATGAGCAGTTCTTC
NA,TRBJ2-2,TRBV18,NA,CASSPSPERGTGELFF,TGTGCCAGCTCACCTTCTCCCGAAAGAGGGACCGGGGAGCTGTTTTTT
once,TRBJ1-2,TRBV10-2,NA,CASSEGADYGYTF,TGCGCCAGCAGTGAAGGAGCAGACTATGGCTACACCTTC
once,TRBJ2-5,TRBV24-1,NA,CATSDREGETQYF,TGTGCCACCAGTGACAGGGAAGGCGAGACCCAGTACTTC
NA,TRBJ1-5,TRBV6-5,NA,CASSIQGQRNQPQHF,TGTGCCAGCAGTATCCAGGGCCAACGCAATCAGCCCCAGCATTTT
NA,TRBJ1-3,TRBV7-2,NA,CASSLDGALSGNTIYF,TGTGCCAGCAGCTTAGACGGGGCCCTCTCTGGAAACACCATATATTTT
NA,TRBJ2-5,TRBV10-1,TRBD1,CASSDPGGQETQYF,TGCGCCAGCAGTGACCCAGGGGGACAAGAGACCCAGTACTTC
NA,TRBJ2-1,TRBV19,NA,CASSTERGGYRYNEQFF,TGTGCCAGTAGTACAGAGAGGGGGGGGTATCGCTACAATGAGCAGTTCTTC
NA,TRBJ2-3,TRBV27,TRBD1,CASSSRDRGSDTQYF,TGTGCCAGCAGTTCCAGGGACAGGGGCTCAGATACGCAGTATTTT
few,TRBJ2-7,TRBV11-2,TRBD1,CASSSDRGEQYF,TGTGCCAGCAGCTCGGACAGGGGCGAGCAGTACTTC
NA,TRBJ1-5,TRBV3-1/TRBV3-2,NA,CASSQEGQPQHF,TGTGCCAGCAGCCAAGAAGGACAGCCCCAGCATTTT
NA,TRBJ1-4,TRBV30,NA,CAWSQRAEKLFF,TGTGCCTGGAGTCAACGGGCAGAAAAACTGTTTTTT
NA,TRBJ1-4,TRBV5-1,NA,CASSFRAPNEKLFF,TGCGCCAGCAGCTTCCGGGCCCCAAATGAAAAACTGTTTTTT
NA,TRBJ1-1,TRBV24-1,TRBD1,CATSDSYDRGIVNTEAFF,TGTGCCACCAGTGATTCATACGACAGGGGGATTGTGAACACTGAAGCTTTCTTT
NA,TRBJ1-5,TRBV2,NA,CASSEERIGNQPQHF,TGTGCCAGCAGTGAAGAGCGCATCGGCAATCAGCCCCAGCATTTT
NA,TRBJ1-4,TRBV5-8,NA,CASSLKSIAGEKLFF,TGTGCCAGCAGCTTGAAGTCAATTGCGGGTGAAAAACTGTTTTTT
NA,TRBJ2-7,TRBV2,NA,CASRGAGADGYEQYF,TGTGCCAGCAGGGGGGCAGGGGCTGATGGCTACGAGCAGTACTTC
NA,TRBJ2-1,TRBV3-1/TRBV3-2,TRBD2,CASSQEDAGDYNEQFF,TGTGCCAGCAGCCAAGAAGACGCGGGAGACTACAATGAGCAGTTCTTC
NA,TRBJ2-3,TRBV2,NA,CASSLSRDTQYF,TGTGCCAGCAGCTTATCCCGGGATACGCAGTATTTT
NA,TRBJ2-3,TRBV27,NA,CASKGLPIITDTQYF,TGTGCCAGCAAAGGTCTACCGATTATCACAGATACGCAGTATTTT
NA,TRBJ2-1,TRBV7-6,NA,CASSLKVMAGHNEQFF,TGTGCCAGCAGCCTGAAAGTAATGGCGGGGCACAATGAGCAGTTCTTC
once,TRBJ1-5,TRBV24-1,NA,CATSGGTSNQPQHF,TGTGCCACCAGTGGGGGGACAAGCAATCAGCCCCAGCATTTT
NA,TRBJ2-7,TRBV9,TRBD2,CASSVGGTSGSYEQYF,TGTGCCAGCAGCGTAGGAGGAACTAGCGGCTCCTACGAGCAGTACTTC
NA,TRBJ1-6,TRBV21-1,NA,CASFRRTSSYNSPLHF,TGTGCCAGCTTTCGGCGTACAAGCTCCTATAATTCACCCCTCCACTTT
NA,TRBJ1-1,TRBV27,NA,CASSLGGARTEAFF,TGTGCCAGCAGTTTGGGGGGGGCGAGGACTGAAGCTTTCTTT
NA,TRBJ2-5,TRBV15,NA,CATSGGGGGGETQYF,TGTGCCACCAGCGGCGGGGGAGGGGGCGGGGAGACCCAGTACTTC
few,TRBJ1-1,TRBV10-1,NA,CASNWNTEAFF,TGCGCCAGTAACTGGAACACTGAAGCTTTCTTT
NA,TRBJ2-5,TRBV18,NA,CASSPPIGGETQYF,TGTGCCAGCTCACCACCTATAGGGGGAGAGACCCAGTACTTC
NA,TRBJ2-7,TRBV5-8,NA,CASSLAEDWYSYEQYF,TGTGCCAGCAGCTTGGCCGAGGACTGGTACTCCTACGAGCAGTACTTC
NA,TRBJ2-3,TRBV30,TRBD2,CAWSVLAGGDTQYF,TGTGCCTGGAGTGTACTAGCGGGAGGAGATACGCAGTATTTT
few,TRBJ2-1,TRBV5-6,NA,CASSFYSGGYNEQFF,TGTGCCAGCAGCTTCTATAGCGGTGGGTACAATGAGCAGTTCTTC
NA,TRBJ2-7,TRBV5-6,NA,CASSFAGGYEQYF,TGTGCCAGCAGCTTTGCAGGGGGGTACGAGCAGTACTTC
NA,TRBJ1-1,TRBV6-5,NA,CASSFQYTEAFF,TGTGCCAGCAGTTTCCAGTACACTGAAGCTTTCTTT
NA,TRBJ1-5,TRBV24-1,NA,CATSDQGWNQPQHF,TGTGCCACCAGTGACCAGGGTTGGAATCAGCCCCAGCATTTT
NA,TRBJ2-1,TRBV7-9,NA,CASTYSNEQFF,TGTGCCAGCACCTACTCGAATGAGCAGTTCTTC
NA,TRBJ1-2,TRBV14,TRBD1,CASSQRPGQRQGYTF,TGTGCCAGCAGCCAAAGACCGGGACAGCGACAGGGCTACACCTTC
NA,TRBJ2-4,TRBV7-2,NA,CASSLLGAKNIQYF,TGTGCCAGCAGCTTACTGGGAGCCAAAAACATTCAGTACTTC
once,TRBJ2-5,TRBV5-4,TRBD1,CASTPLRDSQETQYF,TGTGCCAGCACCCCTTTAAGGGACAGCCAAGAGACCCAGTACTTC
NA,TRBJ2-5,TRBV28,NA,CASSNQRLVEYF,TGTGCCAGCAGTAATCAACGACTAGTCGAGTACTTC
NA,TRBJ2-7,TRBV10-3,TRBD1,CAISESFGQGSYEQYF,TGTGCCATCAGTGAGTCGTTCGGACAGGGATCATACGAGCAGTACTTC
NA,TRBJ2-3,TRBV28,TRBD1,CASSLPGQGMTDTQYF,TGTGCCAGCAGCCTTCCGGGACAGGGGATGACAGATACGCAGTATTTT
NA,TRBJ1-1,TRBV11-3,NA,CASRPGQLNTEAFF,TGTGCCAGCAGGCCAGGACAGCTGAACACTGAAGCTTTCTTT
few,TRBJ2-2,TRBV3-1/TRBV3-2,NA,CASSHLNTGELFF,TGTGCCAGCAGCCACCTGAACACCGGGGAGCTGTTTTTT
once,TRBJ2-3,TRBV11-2,NA,CASSLGGGSTDTQYF,TGTGCCAGCAGCTTAGGGGGAGGTAGCACAGATACGCAGTATTTT
NA,TRBJ1-2,TRBV27,TRBD1,CASSLFSRDSLYGYTF,TGTGCCAGCAGTTTATTCTCCCGGGACAGTCTGTATGGCTACACCTTC
NA,TRBJ2-7,TRBV15,NA,CATSRGYEQYF,TGTGCCACCAGCAGAGGGTACGAGCAGTACTTC
once,TRBJ2-1,TRBV6-5,TRBD1,CASRWTGNEQFF,TGTGCCAGCAGATGGACAGGGAATGAGCAGTTCTTC
NA,TRBJ2-7,TRBV15,NA,CATSRDLTAAYEQYF,TGTGCCACCAGCAGAGACCTGACAGCCGCCTACGAGCAGTACTTC
NA,TRBJ1-1,TRBV28,TRBD1,CASSYQGAEAFF,TGTGCCAGCAGTTACCAGGGGGCTGAAGCTTTCTTT
NA,TRBJ2-7,TRBV18,NA,CASSLRRVHEQYF,TGTGCCAGCTCTCTCAGGCGGGTCCACGAGCAGTACTTC
NA,TRBJ2-1,TRBV7-9,TRBD2,CASSMAARAGDSYNEQFF,TGTGCCAGCAGTATGGCCGCGAGGGCGGGAGATTCCTACAATGAGCAGTTCTTC
NA,TRBJ1-5,TRBV6-1,TRBD1,CASSGEQGAVNQPQHF,TGTGCCAGCAGTGGAGAACAGGGGGCGGTCAATCAGCCCCAGCATTTT